This T cell receptor beta chain was captured in a study of a mutant IDH1 vaccine in newly diagnosed glioma. Time point meaning: week 35, safety follow-up. One vaccine dose held 300 ug of mutant IDH1 20-mer peptide and came with topical imiquimod. For this clone: Antigen: not known.

V lost 2 bases to trimming and J lost 2 bases; unmatched junction nucleotides: 4. Germline V gene sequence: CDR1 MNHNS, CDR2 SASEGT. The CDR3 is 15 residues long. Measured with immunoSEQ multiplex PCR; TCRdb has only the in-frame clones, and not every one. The profile covers about 44,000 clones, with around 81% appearing a single time and approximately 4.7% taken by the ten largest. V is TRBV6-1 and J is TRBJ1-2; 8 nucleotides align to TRBD1. The sequencing here drew on PBMCs, taken from a glioma patient whose treatment included an IDH1 peptide vaccine. This TCR came from a woman between 40 and 50 years old with glioma. Some clones in this sample may be carry-over from other donors' samples. In DNA form, the CDR3 reads TGTGCCAGCAGTGAATCGACAGGGGCCAACTATGGCTACACCTTC. As protein: CASSESTGANYGYTF.